The clone carrying this T cell receptor (beta chain) was recorded a few times. A much larger clone differs from this one at a single base, so this may be a read error. CDR3-region Arm-PCR and iRepertoire HTBI primers produced the TCR beta libraries. TCRdb re-called the multiplex PCR reads through MiXCR, storing one row per CDR3 protein. The repertoire includes a few hundred thousand distinct CDR3 sequences, roughly 12% of them detected once, and roughly a tenth sits in the top ten. Indicated time point: newly diagnosed GD, antithyroid drugs for less than 3 months. Extracted RNA from PBMCs served as the source of the TCR library. The peripheral blood volume drawn was around 10 milliliters, and it was collected into EDTA tubes. This specimen comes from a study of regulatory T cells in long-lasting Graves disease. Across the whole study: For under 3 months, newly diagnosed Graves' patients had been taking antithyroid drugs.

The same sample was also studied in work on T cells in Graves' hyperthyroidism and ophthalmopathy. That paper notes: Lactation, pregnancy, other autoimmune disease or uncontrolled infection led to exclusion of patients.

This TCR came from a man aged 25-45 years with Graves disease. This specimen was peripheral blood mononuclear cells (PBMCs), taken at new diagnosis, from a patient treated with antithyroid drugs.

This CDR3 reads CASSLLAGRTDTQHF. As DNA, the CDR3 is TGTGCCAGCAGTTTACTAGCGGGACGGACAGATACGCAGCATTTT. V usage is TRBV27 and J usage is TRBJ2-3; D is perhaps TRBD1 (6 bases). The J call may be incorrect, as the DNA end agrees better with TRBJ1-5. Germline-derived CDR1 and CDR2 are MNHEY and SMNVEV (reference sequence). The CDR3 sequence is 15 residues long.